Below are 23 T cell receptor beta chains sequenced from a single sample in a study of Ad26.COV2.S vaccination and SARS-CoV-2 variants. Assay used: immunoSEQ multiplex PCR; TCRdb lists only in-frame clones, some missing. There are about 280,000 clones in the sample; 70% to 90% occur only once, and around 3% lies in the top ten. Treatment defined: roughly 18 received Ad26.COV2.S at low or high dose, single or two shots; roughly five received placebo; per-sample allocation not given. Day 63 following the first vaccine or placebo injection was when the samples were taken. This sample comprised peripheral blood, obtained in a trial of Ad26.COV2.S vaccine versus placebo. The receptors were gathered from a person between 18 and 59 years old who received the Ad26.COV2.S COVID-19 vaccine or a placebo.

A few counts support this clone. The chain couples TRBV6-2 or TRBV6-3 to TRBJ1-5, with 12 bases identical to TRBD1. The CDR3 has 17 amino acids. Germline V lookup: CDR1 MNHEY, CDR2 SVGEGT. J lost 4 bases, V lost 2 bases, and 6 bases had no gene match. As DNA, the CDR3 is TGTGCCAGCAGTTACCTCGGGACAGGGGGCCTTAATCAGCCCCAGCATTTT. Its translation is CASSYLGTGGLNQPQHF.

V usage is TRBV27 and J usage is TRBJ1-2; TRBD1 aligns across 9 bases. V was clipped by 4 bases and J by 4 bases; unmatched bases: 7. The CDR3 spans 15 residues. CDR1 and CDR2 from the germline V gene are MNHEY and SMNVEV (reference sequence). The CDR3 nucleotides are TGTGCCAGCAGTTCCTACAGGGGGCAGGGCTATGGCTACACCTTC. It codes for CASSSYRGQGYGYTF.

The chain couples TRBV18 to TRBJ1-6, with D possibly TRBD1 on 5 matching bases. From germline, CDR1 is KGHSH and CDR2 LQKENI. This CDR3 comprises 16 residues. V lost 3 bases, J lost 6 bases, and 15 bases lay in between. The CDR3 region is CASSPPTAGLNSPLHF. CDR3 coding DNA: TGTGCCAGCTCACCCCCCACGGCAGGGCTTAATTCACCCCTCCACTTT. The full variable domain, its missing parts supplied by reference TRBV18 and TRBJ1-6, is NAGVMQNPRHLVRRRGQEARLRCSPMKGHSHVYWYRQLPEEGLKFMVYLQKENIIDESGMPKERFSAEFPKEGPSILRIQQVVRGDSAAYFCASSPPTAGLNSPLHFGNGTRLTVT.

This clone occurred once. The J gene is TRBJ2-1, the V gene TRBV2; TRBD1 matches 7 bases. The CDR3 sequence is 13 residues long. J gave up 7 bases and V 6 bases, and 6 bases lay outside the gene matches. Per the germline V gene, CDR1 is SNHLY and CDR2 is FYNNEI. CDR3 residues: CASRQDRINEQFF. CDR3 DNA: TGTGCCAGCAGACAGGACAGGATAAATGAGCAGTTCTTC.

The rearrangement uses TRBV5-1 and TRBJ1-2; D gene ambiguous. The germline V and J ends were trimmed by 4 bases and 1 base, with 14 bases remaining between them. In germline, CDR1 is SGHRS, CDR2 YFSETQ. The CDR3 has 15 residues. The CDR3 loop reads CASSLIDTLNYGYTF. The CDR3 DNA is TGCGCCAGCAGCCTGATTGACACCCTTAACTATGGCTACACCTTC.

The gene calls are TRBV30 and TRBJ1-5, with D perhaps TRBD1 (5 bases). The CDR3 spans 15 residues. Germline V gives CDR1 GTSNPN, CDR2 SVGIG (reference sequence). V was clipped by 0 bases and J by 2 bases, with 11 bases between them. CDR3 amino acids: CAWSVQLGGNQPQHF. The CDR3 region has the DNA TGTGCCTGGAGTGTACAGTTGGGGGGCAATCAGCCCCAGCATTTT.

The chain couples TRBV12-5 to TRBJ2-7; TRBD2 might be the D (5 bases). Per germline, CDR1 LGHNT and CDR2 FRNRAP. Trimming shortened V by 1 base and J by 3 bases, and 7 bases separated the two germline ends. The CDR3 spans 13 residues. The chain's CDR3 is CASGLGTYYEQYF. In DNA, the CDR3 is TGTGCTAGTGGTTTGGGGACTTACTACGAGCAGTACTTC.

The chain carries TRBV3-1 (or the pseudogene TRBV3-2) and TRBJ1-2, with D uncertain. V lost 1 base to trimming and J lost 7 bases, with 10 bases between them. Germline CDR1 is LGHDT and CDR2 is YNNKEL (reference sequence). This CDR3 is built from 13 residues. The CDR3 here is CASSQAYIGGYTF. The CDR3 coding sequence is TGTGCCAGCAGCCAAGCCTATATCGGTGGCTACACCTTC.

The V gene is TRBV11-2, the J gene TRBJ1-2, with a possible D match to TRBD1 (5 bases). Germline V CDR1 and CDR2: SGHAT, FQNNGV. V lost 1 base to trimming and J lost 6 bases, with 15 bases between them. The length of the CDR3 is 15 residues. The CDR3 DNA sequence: TGTGCCAGCAGCTTAGTTAATGGGCAGGGAAATGGCTACACCTTC. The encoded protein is CASSLVNGQGNGYTF.

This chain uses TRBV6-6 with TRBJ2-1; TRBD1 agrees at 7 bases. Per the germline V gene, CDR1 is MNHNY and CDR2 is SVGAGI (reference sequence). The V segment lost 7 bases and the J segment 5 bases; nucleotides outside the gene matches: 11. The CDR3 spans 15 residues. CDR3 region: CASNPGTAGNNEQFF. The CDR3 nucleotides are TGTGCCAGCAACCCCGGGACAGCCGGGAACAATGAGCAGTTCTTC.

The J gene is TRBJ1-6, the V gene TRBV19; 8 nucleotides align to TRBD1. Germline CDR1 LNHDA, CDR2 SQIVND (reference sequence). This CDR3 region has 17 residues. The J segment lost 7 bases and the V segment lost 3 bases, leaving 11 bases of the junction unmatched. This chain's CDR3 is CASSIVAGQGANSPLHF. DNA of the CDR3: TGTGCCAGTAGTATTGTTGCGGGTCAGGGGGCAAATTCACCCCTCCACTTT.

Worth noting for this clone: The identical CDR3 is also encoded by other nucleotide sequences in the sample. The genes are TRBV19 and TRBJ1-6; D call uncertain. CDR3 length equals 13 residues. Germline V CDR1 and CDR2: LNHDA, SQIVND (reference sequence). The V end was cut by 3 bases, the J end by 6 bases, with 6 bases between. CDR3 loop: CASSIGGNSPLHF. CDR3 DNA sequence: TGTGCCAGTAGTATCGGTGGTAATTCACCCCTCCACTTT.

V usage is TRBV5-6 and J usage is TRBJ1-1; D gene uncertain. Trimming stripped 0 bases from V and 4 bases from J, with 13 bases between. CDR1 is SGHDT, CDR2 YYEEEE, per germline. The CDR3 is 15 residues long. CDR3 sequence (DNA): TGTGCCAGCAGCTTGGCCATTAGGGAAGGCACTGAAGCTTTCTTT. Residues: CASSLAIREGTEAFF.

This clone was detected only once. CDR3 sequence reads: CASSLGRGAYGYTF. The CDR3 nucleotides read TGCGCCAGCAGCTTAGGACGAGGGGCCTATGGCTACACCTTC. The chain is built from TRBV5-1 and TRBJ1-2; D may be TRBD1 (5 bases). The CDR3 runs to 14 residues. Germline V gene lookup returns CDR1 SGHRS and CDR2 YFSETQ. V lost 2 bases to trimming and J lost 4 bases, with 12 bases between them.

The CDR3 protein is CASSQGAQGRQYF. CDR3 sequence (DNA): TGTGCCAGCAGCCAAGGGGCCCAGGGGAGGCAGTACTTC. J is TRBJ2-7 and V is TRBV3-1 (or the pseudogene TRBV3-2); D may be TRBD1 (6 bases). Germline lookup yields CDR1 LGHDT and CDR2 YNNKEL (reference sequence). Trimming removed 1 base at V and 9 bases at J, with 13 bases between. The CDR3 is 13 amino acids.

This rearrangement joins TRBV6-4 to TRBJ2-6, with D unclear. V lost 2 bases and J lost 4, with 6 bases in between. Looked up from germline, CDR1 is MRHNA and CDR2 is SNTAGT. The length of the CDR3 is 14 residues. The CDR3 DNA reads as TGTGCCAGCAGTGACATAGCCGGGGCCAACGTCCTGACTTTC. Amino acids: CASSDIAGANVLTF.

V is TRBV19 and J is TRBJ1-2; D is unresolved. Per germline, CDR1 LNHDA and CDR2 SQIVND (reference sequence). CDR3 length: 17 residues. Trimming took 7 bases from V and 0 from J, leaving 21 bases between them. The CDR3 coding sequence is TGTGCCAGTAACTTTCGGCAGGCACCGACTTCTAACTATGGCTACACCTTC. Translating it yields CASNFRQAPTSNYGYTF.

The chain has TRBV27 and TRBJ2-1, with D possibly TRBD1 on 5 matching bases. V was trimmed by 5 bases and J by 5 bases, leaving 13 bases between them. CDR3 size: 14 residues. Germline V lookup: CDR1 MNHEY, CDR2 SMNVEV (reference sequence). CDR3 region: CASSPPDINNEQFF. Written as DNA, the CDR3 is TGTGCCAGCAGTCCTCCGGACATAAACAATGAGCAGTTCTTC.

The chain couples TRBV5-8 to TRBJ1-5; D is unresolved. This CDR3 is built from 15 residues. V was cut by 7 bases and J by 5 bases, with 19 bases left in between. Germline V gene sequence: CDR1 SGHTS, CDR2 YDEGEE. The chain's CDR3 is CASEEWEGEDQPQHF. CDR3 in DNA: TGTGCCAGCGAAGAATGGGAAGGAGAGGATCAGCCCCAGCATTTT.

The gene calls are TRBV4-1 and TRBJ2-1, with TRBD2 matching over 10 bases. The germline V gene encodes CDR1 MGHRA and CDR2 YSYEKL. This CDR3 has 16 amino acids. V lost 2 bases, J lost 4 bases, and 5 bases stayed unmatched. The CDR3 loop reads CASSQLPGLAYNEQFF. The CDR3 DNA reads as TGCGCCAGCAGCCAACTCCCGGGACTAGCGTACAATGAGCAGTTCTTC.

The CDR3 nucleotides are TGTGCCAGCAGCGATGCCGGGACAGGGGTTGGAACCTTC. Its translation is CASSDAGTGVGTF. The rearrangement uses TRBV5-4 and TRBJ1-2; 10 bases fit TRBD1. Germline V CDR1 and CDR2: SGHNT, YYREEE (reference sequence). This CDR3 region has 13 residues. V shed 4 bases and J 14 bases; nucleotides not matched to a gene: 11.

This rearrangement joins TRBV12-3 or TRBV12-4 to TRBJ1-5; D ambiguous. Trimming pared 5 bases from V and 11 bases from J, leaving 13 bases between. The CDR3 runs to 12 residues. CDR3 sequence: CASSEGRDAQHF. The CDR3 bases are TGTGCCAGCAGTGAGGGCCGAGACGCCCAGCATTTT.

The CDR3, as DNA: TGTGCCAGCAGCCCCGTGGGGGACAGGGGAGATGGCTACACCTTC. Translated, it gives CASSPVGDRGDGYTF. The chain combines TRBV3-1 (or the pseudogene TRBV3-2) with TRBJ1-2, with TRBD1 identical over 10 bases. Per germline, CDR1 LGHDT and CDR2 YNNKEL (reference sequence). The V and J ends lost 4 bases and 6 bases, in that order; junction bases with no gene match: 8. CDR3 length equals 15 residues.